This T cell receptor (beta chain) came from a study of blood T cell repertoires in COVID-19. The CDR3 sequence is 14 residues long. Assay used: immunoSEQ multiplex PCR; TCRdb lists only in-frame clones, some missing. The table includes 400,000 to 550,000 clones, 87% detected once. The sample consisted of PBMCs or T cells enriched from blood (not recorded which). V usage is TRBV21-1 and J usage is TRBJ2-7; TRBD2 is taken as the D call from the table, unchecked against the DNA. TRBV21-1 is designated a pseudogene. This receptor was taken from a woman under 30 with acute COVID-19. CDR3 bases: TGTGCCAGCATCGGACCGGGAGTGTCCTACGAGCAGTACTTC. It specifies CASIGPGVSYEQYF.